This passage covers 5 T cell receptor beta chains from one sample sequenced in a study of blood T cell repertoires in COVID-19. Sequenced by immunoSEQ multiplex PCR; TCRdb stores in-frame clones only, minus some. The sample has tens of thousands of clones, roughly four fifths seen once. Material: peripheral blood. The source is a human donor in a cohort sampled during active COVID-19.

The chain links TRBV2 to TRBJ2-7, with D tentatively TRBD1 (6 bases). CDR3 length equals 14 residues. Germline V CDR1 and CDR2: SNHLY, FYNNEI. Trimming removed 7 bases from V and 0 bases from J, with 13 bases in between. For the CDR3, the DNA is TGTGCCAGCAAAGGACAGACAACCTCCTACGAGCAGTACTTC. Its translation is CASKGQTTSYEQYF.

The chain is built from TRBV24-1 and TRBJ2-7; 13 bases match TRBD2. The CDR3 loop spans 17 amino acids. CDR1 and CDR2 from the germline V gene are KGHDR and SFDVKD. Losses at the gene ends were 6 bases for V and 5 bases for J; bases not matched to a gene: 12. This chain's CDR3 is CATSNRGTSGKKNEQYF. Here the CDR3 DNA reads TGTGCCACCAGTAATCGGGGGACTAGCGGGAAGAAGAACGAGCAGTACTTC.

The J gene is TRBJ2-5, the V gene TRBV6-5; D not certain. This CDR3 has 13 amino acids. V gave up 6 bases and J gave up 1 base, with 9 bases separating them. From germline, CDR1 is MNHEY and CDR2 SVGAGI. The CDR3 is CASRPGFQETQYF. As DNA, the CDR3 is TGTGCCAGCAGACCAGGATTCCAAGAGACCCAGTACTTC.

V gene TRBV18 combines with J gene TRBJ1-4; TRBD1 matches 7 bases. CDR3 length: 16 residues. Trimming at V came to 4 bases and at J to 0 bases, leaving 5 bases not matched to a gene. The germline V gene has CDR1 KGHSH and CDR2 LQKENI. The CDR3 bases are TGTGCCAGCTCACGGGACAGCGGTGCAACTAATGAAAAACTGTTTTTT. Residues: CASSRDSGATNEKLFF.

The chain is built from TRBV19 and TRBJ2-1, with 7 bases that match TRBD2. The CDR3 runs 14 residues. Looked up from germline, CDR1 is LNHDA and CDR2 is SQIVND (reference sequence). J gave up 10 bases and V 6 bases, and 12 bases lay outside the gene matches. The CDR3 DNA sequence: TGTGCCAGTAGACTAGCGAGCCTCGAAGGGGAGCAGTTCTTC. The encoded protein is CASRLASLEGEQFF.